Presented here are 12 T cell receptor beta chains from one specimen sequenced in a study of technical replicates of blood from a handful of donors. Measured with immunoSEQ multiplex PCR; TCRdb has only the in-frame clones, and not every one. The sample has around 72,000 clones, approximately 98% seen once. The material sequenced was T cells isolated from PBMCs. Receptor source: a human donor in good health.

The chain joins TRBV28 to TRBJ2-3, with D possibly TRBD1 on 6 matching bases. Germline V gives CDR1 MDHEN, CDR2 SYDVKM. The CDR3 is 16 amino acids. Trimming stripped 3 bases from V and 0 bases from J, with 13 bases between. The CDR3 region is CASSLSPTGSTDTQYF. DNA for the CDR3: TGTGCCAGCAGTTTGTCCCCTACAGGGAGCACAGATACGCAGTATTTT.

The gene calls are TRBV5-1 and TRBJ2-7; 9 bases are a match to TRBD1. This CDR3 is built from 14 residues. Germline values: CDR1 SGHRS, CDR2 YFSETQ. V gave up 3 bases and J gave up 6 bases; unmatched junction bases: 7. The CDR3 DNA follows: TGCGCCAGCAGCTGGGGACAGGGATATCGCGAGCAGTACTTC. Amino acids: CASSWGQGYREQYF.

This clone was counted once. The CDR3 loop reads CASSSPLRGQITYEQYF. Written as DNA, the CDR3 is TGTGCCAGCAGCTCACCATTACGAGGGCAAATTACCTACGAGCAGTACTTC. This rearrangement joins TRBV7-2 to TRBJ2-7; maybe TRBD2 (5 bases). CDR3 size: 17 residues. CDR1 is SGHTA, CDR2 FQGNSA, per germline. Trimming shortened V by 4 bases and J by 2 bases, and 21 bases separated the two germline ends.

This clone has only one observation. The genes are TRBV27 and TRBJ1-5; D is ambiguous. CDR3 length: 14 residues. Trimming took off 4 bases at V and 4 bases at J, with 11 bases between the two ends. CDR1 and CDR2 from the germline V gene are MNHEY and SMNVEV (reference sequence). The CDR3 sequence is CASSSGGWNQPQHF. DNA for the CDR3: TGTGCCAGCAGTTCGGGAGGGTGGAATCAGCCCCAGCATTTT.

The chain joins TRBV5-1 to TRBJ1-4, with a possible D match to TRBD1 (6 bases). Germline CDR1 SGHRS, CDR2 YFSETQ. V was shortened by 2 bases and J by 8 bases, with 25 bases between the two germline ends. CDR3 length: 18 residues. The CDR3 DNA reads TGCGCCAGCAGCTTCCCCCCTCTGACAGGCGAAGAAGAAGAAAAACTGTTTTTT. Amino acid sequence: CASSFPPLTGEEEEKLFF.

The genes are TRBV7-3 and TRBJ2-7; 8 bases map to TRBD2. Germline-derived CDR1 and CDR2 are SGHTA and FQGTGA. The CDR3 covers 16 residues. The junction had 12 bases not matched to a gene; V was cut back by 4 bases and J by 4 bases. CDR3 in DNA: TGTGCCAGCAGCTACACGGGTGATAGCGGGGTATACGAGCAGTACTTC. This translates into CASSYTGDSGVYEQYF.

This sequence joins TRBV9 and TRBJ1-2, with 9 bases that match TRBD1. This CDR3 spans 16 amino acids. The trim removed 2 bases at V and 4 bases at J, leaving 9 bases unmatched. The germline CDR1 and CDR2 sequences are SGDLS and YYNGEE. CDR3 sequence reads: CASSVGQGGNFYGYTF. The CDR3 DNA reads TGTGCCAGCAGCGTGGGACAGGGAGGGAACTTCTATGGCTACACCTTC.

The gene calls are TRBV28 and TRBJ2-3, with a weak D call TRBD1 (5 bases). In germline, CDR1 is MDHEN, CDR2 SYDVKM. CDR3 length: 14 residues. Trimming took off 9 bases at V and 2 bases at J, with 15 bases between the two ends. CDR3 residues: CASSSRASTDTQYF. As DNA, the CDR3 is TGTGCCAGTTCGAGCAGGGCCTCCACAGATACGCAGTATTTT.

The chain has TRBV2 and TRBJ2-7; D is unresolved. Germline V gene sequence: CDR1 SNHLY, CDR2 FYNNEI. V was trimmed by 1 base and J by 2 bases, leaving 6 bases between them. The CDR3 consists of 13 residues. This CDR3 is CASSEVAAYEQYF. CDR3 DNA sequence: TGTGCCAGCAGTGAAGTGGCAGCCTACGAGCAGTACTTC.

The chain employs TRBV7-9 and TRBJ2-3; weak D call: TRBD1 (6 bases). CDR3 length: 15 amino acids. CDR1 and CDR2 from the germline V gene are SEHNR and FQNEAQ (reference sequence). Deletions cut 1 base from V and 2 bases from J, with 10 bases between. The CDR3 DNA reads as TGTGCCAGCAGCTTAGGCCCAGGGGCCACAGATACGCAGTATTTT. This gives the protein CASSLGPGATDTQYF.

A note on this clone: Other DNA sequences within the sample encode an identical CDR3. The V call is TRBV4-2, the J call TRBJ1-1; D unclear. The length of the CDR3 is 11 residues. Germline CDR1 LGHNA, CDR2 YNFKEQ. V lost 1 base to trimming and J lost 8 bases, with 5 bases between them. The CDR3 protein is CASSQGREAFF. The CDR3 DNA follows: TGTGCCAGCAGCCAAGGGAGGGAAGCTTTCTTT.

DNA of the CDR3: TGCGCCACCTCTTCTACAGCGAACACTGAAGCTTTCTTT. Protein: CATSSTANTEAFF. The chain carries TRBV10-1 and TRBJ1-1; unclear D gene. This CDR3 has 13 amino acids. Between the trimmed V and J ends, which lost 10 bases and 1 base, there was a span of 13 bases. Germline CDR1 WNHNN, CDR2 SYGVQD (reference sequence).